The 17 T cell receptor beta chains below all came from one sample that was sequenced in a study of shared clonotypes between healthy human individuals (dated by TCRdb to the early 2020s). Libraries were built with the immunoSEQ multiplex PCR assay. The source is immuneACCESS, and TCRdb retained only in-frame sequences with V and J called. Part of the clones is not carried over; for the studies checked, unresolved V genes explain less than half of this, and the remainder is unexplained. This sample comprises approximately 2.4 million clones, nearly 97% of them detected only once. The ten biggest clones cover roughly 0.13% of the sample. Input material: naive CD4+ T cells sorted from blood. This specimen's cell subset or site label, per the study, means: CD45RA+ positively selected. The source is a man aged 18 to 30 in good health.

J is TRBJ1-1 and V is TRBV5-1; TRBD1 matches at 9 bases. Germline trimming cut 4 bases from V and 3 bases from J; bases unmatched to any gene: 16. Germline V gene lookup returns CDR1 SGHRS and CDR2 YFSETQ. The CDR3 has 18 amino acids. The CDR3 DNA follows: TGCGCCAGCAGCCACGGACAGGGGAGGCGGTTATGGGACACTGAAGCTTTCTTT. Encoded protein: CASSHGQGRRLWDTEAFF.

V usage is TRBV7-2 and J usage is TRBJ1-1, with D possibly TRBD1 on 6 matching bases. Trimming stripped 6 bases from V and 5 bases from J, with 16 bases between. In germline, CDR1 is SGHTA, CDR2 FQGNSA. The CDR3 loop spans 14 amino acids. This chain's CDR3 is CASSSHEGGTEAFF. CDR3 nucleotides: TGTGCCAGCAGTTCACACGAGGGGGGGACTGAAGCTTTCTTT.

The chain uses TRBV6-1 and TRBJ2-5; D may be TRBD1 (5 bases). V lost 4 bases and J lost 5, with 11 bases in between. Per the germline V gene, CDR1 is MNHNS and CDR2 is SASEGT. The CDR3 extends over 13 amino acids. In DNA form, the CDR3 reads TGTGCCAGCAGTGTTCAGGGTTCGGAGACCCAGTACTTC. Translation: CASSVQGSETQYF.

The chain carries TRBV6-4 and TRBJ1-2; D is unresolved. The V end was cut by 5 bases, the J end by 8 bases, with 15 bases between. The CDR3 is made up of 13 amino acids. Germline V gene lookup returns CDR1 MRHNA and CDR2 SNTAGT. For the CDR3, the DNA is TGTGCCAGCAGTCTGGCGGGCGGCGAAGGCTACACCTTC. Translated: CASSLAGGEGYTF.

The rearrangement joins TRBV9 to TRBJ2-2; 9 positions match TRBD2. The CDR3 is 16 residues long. With V trimmed by 0 bases and J by 10 bases, 10 bases remained unmatched. Per the germline V gene, CDR1 is SGDLS and CDR2 is YYNGEE. The CDR3 region is CASSVGASGTWEELFF. The CDR3 DNA follows: TGTGCCAGCAGCGTAGGTGCTAGCGGGACTTGGGAGGAGCTGTTTTTT.

The V and J genes are TRBV18 and TRBJ1-3; 8 nucleotides match TRBD1. V trimming: 5 bases; J trimming: 1 base; junction bases outside the gene matches: 7. The CDR3 is 16 amino acids. In germline, CDR1 is KGHSH, CDR2 LQKENI. The CDR3 DNA reads TGTGCCAGCTCATCCCGACAGGGGCAGTCTGGAAACACCATATATTTT. It specifies CASSSRQGQSGNTIYF.

The CDR3 loop is CASSDPGSIYEQYF. The DNA of the CDR3 is TGTGCCAGCAGTGACCCGGGTTCCATCTACGAGCAGTACTTC. The chain combines TRBV25-1 with TRBJ2-7; D is undetermined. The CDR3 extends over 14 amino acids. CDR1 and CDR2 (germline): MGHDK, SYGVNS. V was pared by 3 bases and J by 3 bases, with 12 bases between.

The genes are TRBV7-8 and TRBJ2-1, with TRBD2 as a possible D gene (6 bases). The CDR3 is 16 residues long. V lost 5 bases and J 0 bases, leaving 14 bases between the germline ends. Germline values: CDR1 SGHVS, CDR2 FQNEAQ. This CDR3 is CASSQSGFSSYNEQFF. The CDR3 nucleotides are TGTGCCAGCAGCCAAAGCGGGTTTAGCTCCTACAATGAGCAGTTCTTC.

V usage is TRBV21-1 and J usage is TRBJ1-2. TRBV21-1 is listed as a pseudogene. There are 9 residues in the CDR3. The CDR3 is CACGQGNTF. In DNA, the CDR3 is TGTGCCTGCGGGCAGGGAAACACCTTC.

This chain connects TRBV5-8 to TRBJ1-4, with D perhaps TRBD1 (5 bases). The CDR3 loop spans 16 amino acids. Germline assignment: CDR1 SGHTS and CDR2 YDEGEE. V lost 4 bases and J 0 bases, leaving 13 bases between the germline ends. The CDR3 bases are TGTGCCAGCAGCCGGGAGGGGTCAGCAACTAATGAAAAACTGTTTTTT. This gives the protein CASSREGSATNEKLFF.

Concerning this clone itself: This CDR3 is also generated by other DNA sequences in the sample. The V and J genes are TRBV5-1 and TRBJ1-1; D call uncertain. V lost 2 bases and J 1 base, leaving 6 bases between the germline ends. Germline CDR1 SGHRS, CDR2 YFSETQ. This CDR3 comprises 13 residues. The CDR3 protein is CASSFRENTEAFF. CDR3 DNA sequence: TGCGCCAGCAGCTTTAGAGAGAACACTGAAGCTTTCTTT. The entire variable domain, with the rest obtained from reference TRBV5-1 and TRBJ1-1, is as follows: KAGVTQTPRYLIKTRGQQVTLSCSPISGHRSVSWYQQTPGQGLQFLFEYFSETQRNKGNFPGRFSGRQFSNSRSEMNVSTLELGDSALYLCASSFRENTEAFFGQGTRLTVV.

The gene calls are TRBV30 and TRBJ1-1; 7 bases fit TRBD1. CDR3 length: 12 residues. The V gene end was trimmed by 8 bases and the J gene end by 1 base; junction bases not matched to a gene: 4. Germline CDR1 and CDR2: GTSNPN and SVGIG (reference sequence). Here the CDR3 reads CAGTDWNTEAFF. CDR3 nucleotides: TGTGCCGGGACAGACTGGAACACTGAAGCTTTCTTT.

This sequence joins TRBV5-5 and TRBJ1-3, with 8 nucleotides matching TRBD1. Germline CDR1 and CDR2: SGHKS and YYEKEE (reference sequence). The CDR3 has 14 amino acids. After removal of 3 bases from V and 6 bases from J, the junction contained 5 bases not matched to a gene. The CDR3 region is CASSSGQGVNTIYF. The CDR3 DNA sequence: TGTGCCAGCAGCTCCGGACAGGGCGTAAACACCATATATTTT.

The genes are TRBV5-1 and TRBJ1-1; TRBD1 might be the D (5 bases). The length of the CDR3 is 16 residues. V was shortened by 1 base and J by 3 bases, with 16 bases between the two germline ends. Germline V CDR1 and CDR2: SGHRS, YFSETQ. For the CDR3, the DNA is TGCGCCAGCAGCTTGTCATTCCCAGGGATTGACACTGAAGCTTTCTTT. It translates to CASSLSFPGIDTEAFF.

The V and J genes are TRBV7-2 and TRBJ2-1; a possible D gene is TRBD2 (6 bases). Per the germline V gene, CDR1 is SGHTA and CDR2 is FQGNSA. Trimming pared 0 bases from V and 10 bases from J, leaving 13 bases between. CDR3 length equals 14 residues. The DNA for the CDR3 is TGTGCCAGCAGCTTAGCCCCGGGGGTTGGGGAGCAGTTCTTC. Its translation is CASSLAPGVGEQFF.

About this clone itself: Other DNA sequences in the same sample also yield this CDR3. The CDR3, as DNA: TGTGCCAGCAGTTTATCCAGTAACTATGGCTACACCTTC. Translating it yields CASSLSSNYGYTF. The chain links TRBV28 to TRBJ1-2; D not resolved. This CDR3 contains 13 residues. Trimming cost V 1 base and J 1 base, with 4 bases left between them. Germline CDR1 is MDHEN and CDR2 is SYDVKM.

The chain combines TRBV28 with TRBJ2-7; 8 bases map to TRBD1. The germline V gene has CDR1 MDHEN and CDR2 SYDVKM. This CDR3 has 13 residues. With V trimmed by 5 bases and J by 3 bases, 3 bases remained unmatched. CDR3 sequence (DNA): TGTGCCAGCAGTCAGGGACAGGTCTACGAGCAGTACTTC. The encoded protein is CASSQGQVYEQYF.